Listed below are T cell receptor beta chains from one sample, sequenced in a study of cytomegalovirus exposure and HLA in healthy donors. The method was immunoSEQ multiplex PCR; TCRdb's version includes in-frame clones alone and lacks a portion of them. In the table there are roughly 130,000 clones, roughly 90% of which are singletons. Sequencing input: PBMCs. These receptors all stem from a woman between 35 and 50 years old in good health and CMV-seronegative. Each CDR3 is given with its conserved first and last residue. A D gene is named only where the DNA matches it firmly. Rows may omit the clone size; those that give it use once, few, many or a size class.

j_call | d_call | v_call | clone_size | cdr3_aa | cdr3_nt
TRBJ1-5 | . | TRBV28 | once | CASSYAYRAINQPQHF | TGTGCCAGCAGTTATGCTTACAGGGCGATCAATCAGCCCCAGCATTTT
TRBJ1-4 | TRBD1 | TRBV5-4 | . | CASSLKQGANEKLFF | TGTGCCAGCAGCTTGAAACAGGGGGCCAATGAAAAACTGTTTTTT
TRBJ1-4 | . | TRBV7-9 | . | CASSLSQGYEKLFF | TGTGCCAGCAGCTTATCACAGGGTTATGAAAAACTGTTTTTT
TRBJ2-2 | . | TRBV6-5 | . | CASRSTGNRELFF | TGTGCCAGCCGTTCTACGGGTAACCGGGAGCTGTTTTTT
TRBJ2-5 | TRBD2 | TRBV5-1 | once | CASSLALAVNQETQYF | TGCGCCAGCAGCTTGGCCCTAGCGGTGAACCAAGAGACCCAGTACTTC
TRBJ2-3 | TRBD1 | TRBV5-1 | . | CASSSGQGGPHDTQYF | TGCGCCAGCAGCTCAGGACAGGGTGGTCCACATGATACGCAGTATTTT
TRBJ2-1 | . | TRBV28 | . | CASSSLLVPSSYNEQFF | TGTGCCAGCAGTTCCCTCCTAGTTCCAAGCTCCTACAATGAGCAGTTCTTC
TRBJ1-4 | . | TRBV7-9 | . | CSSSLRATNEKLFF | TGTTCCAGCAGCTTACGAGCAACTAATGAAAAACTGTTTTTT
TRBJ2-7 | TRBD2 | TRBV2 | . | CASSDGGRASYEQYF | TGTGCCAGCAGTGATGGCGGGAGGGCCTCCTACGAGCAGTACTTC
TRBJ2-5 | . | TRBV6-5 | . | CASSFMGQRWETQYF | TGTGCCAGCAGCTTTATGGGCCAACGGTGGGAGACCCAGTACTTC
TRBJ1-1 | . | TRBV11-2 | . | CASSLVPQGEAFF | TGTGCCAGCAGCTTAGTCCCACAGGGTGAAGCTTTCTTT
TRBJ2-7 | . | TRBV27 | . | CASSLSPDSYEQYF | TGTGCCAGCAGTTTATCCCCAGACTCCTACGAGCAGTACTTC
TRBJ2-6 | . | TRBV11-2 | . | CASSLVHRVTGANVLTF | TGTGCCAGCAGCTTAGTGCATAGAGTTACTGGGGCCAACGTCCTGACTTTC
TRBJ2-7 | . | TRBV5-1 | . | CASSLVSSAEQYF | TGCGCCAGCAGCTTGGTCTCTAGCGCCGAGCAGTACTTC
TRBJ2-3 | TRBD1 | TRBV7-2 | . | CASTRSGQPTDTQYF | TGTGCCAGCACTCGCTCGGGACAGCCCACAGATACGCAGTATTTT
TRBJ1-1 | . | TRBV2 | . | CASSELTDLNTEAFF | TGTGCCAGCAGCGAATTGACGGACTTGAACACTGAAGCTTTCTTT
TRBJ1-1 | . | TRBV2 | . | CASSELGTPNTEAFF | TGTGCCAGCAGTGAATTAGGGACACCGAACACTGAAGCTTTCTTT
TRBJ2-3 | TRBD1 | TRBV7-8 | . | CASSLREGTGGFTDTQYF | TGTGCCAGCAGTCTAAGGGAGGGGACAGGGGGTTTCACAGATACGCAGTATTTT
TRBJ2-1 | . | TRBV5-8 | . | CASCTGLSTYNEQFF | TGTGCCAGCTGTACCGGACTATCCACCTACAATGAGCAGTTCTTC
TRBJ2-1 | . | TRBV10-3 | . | CAISEVSAVQFF | TGTGCCATCAGTGAGGTATCAGCGGTACAGTTCTTC
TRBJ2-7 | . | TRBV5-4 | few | CASSLYPSSYEQYF | TGTGCCAGCAGCTTGTATCCTTCCTCCTACGAGCAGTACTTC
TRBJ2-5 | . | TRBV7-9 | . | CASSFAGLETQYF | TGTGCCAGCAGCTTCGCGGGCTTGGAGACCCAGTACTTC
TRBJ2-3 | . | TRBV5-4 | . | CASSHPPSEGSTDTQYF | TGTGCCAGCAGCCACCCCCCTAGCGAAGGAAGCACAGATACGCAGTATTTT
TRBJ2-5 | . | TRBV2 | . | CASDKEVGQETQYF | TGTGCCAGCGATAAAGAGGTCGGCCAAGAGACCCAGTACTTC
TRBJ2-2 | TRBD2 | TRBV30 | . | CAWSIRMASGRALNTGELFF | TGTGCCTGGAGTATCCGAATGGCTAGCGGGAGGGCTCTGAACACCGGGGAGCTGTTTTTT
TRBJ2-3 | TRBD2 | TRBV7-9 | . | CSSSPLAGGADTQYF | TGTTCCAGCAGCCCACTAGCGGGAGGGGCAGATACGCAGTATTTT
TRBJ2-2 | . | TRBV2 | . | CASSGGTGELFF | TGTGCCAGCAGCGGGGGTACCGGGGAGCTGTTTTTT
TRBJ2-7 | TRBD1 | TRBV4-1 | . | CASSQVLTGQFYEQYF | TGCGCCAGCAGCCAAGTCCTGACAGGGCAGTTCTACGAGCAGTACTTC
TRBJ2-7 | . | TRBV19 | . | CASSPQGNYGYEQYF | TGTGCCAGTAGTCCACAGGGAAATTACGGCTACGAGCAGTACTTC
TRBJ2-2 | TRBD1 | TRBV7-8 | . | CASSLRGQGLPGELFF | TGTGCCAGCAGCCTCCGGGGACAGGGACTCCCCGGGGAGCTGTTTTTT
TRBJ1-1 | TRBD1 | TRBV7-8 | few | CASSWRQGTGEAFF | TGTGCCAGCAGCTGGAGACAGGGAACGGGGGAAGCTTTCTTT
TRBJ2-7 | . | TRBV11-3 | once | CASNLDLGQGGTEQYF | TGTGCCAGCAACTTAGATCTGGGGCAGGGGGGTACCGAGCAGTACTTC
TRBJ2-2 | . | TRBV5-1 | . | CASSFFQGGTGELFF | TGCGCCAGCAGCTTCTTCCAGGGGGGCACCGGGGAGCTGTTTTTT
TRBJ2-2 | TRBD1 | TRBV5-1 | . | CASGVTGTGPGELFF | TGCGCCAGCGGGGTTACCGGGACAGGGCCCGGGGAGCTGTTTTTT
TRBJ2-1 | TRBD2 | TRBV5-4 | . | CASSLGVASGSYEQFF | TGTGCCAGCAGCTTGGGGGTCGCTAGCGGGAGTTATGAGCAGTTCTTC
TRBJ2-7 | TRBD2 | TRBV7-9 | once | CASSPGLAGVYEQYF | TGTGCCAGCAGCCCCGGACTAGCGGGAGTCTACGAGCAGTACTTC
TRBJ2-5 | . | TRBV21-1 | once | CASSKEGKGAGETQYF | TGTGCCAGCAGCAAAGAGGGGAAGGGTGCGGGGGAGACCCAGTACTTC
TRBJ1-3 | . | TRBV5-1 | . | CASSSQGSNSGNTIYF | TGCGCCAGCAGCTCCCAGGGGTCCAACTCTGGAAACACCATATATTTT
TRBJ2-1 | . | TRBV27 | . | CASSLLAGSSYNEQFF | TGTGCCAGCAGTTTACTCGCGGGGAGCTCCTACAATGAGCAGTTCTTC
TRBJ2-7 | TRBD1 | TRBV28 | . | CASNTGTGLEQYF | TGTGCCAGCAATACCGGGACAGGGTTAGAGCAGTACTTC
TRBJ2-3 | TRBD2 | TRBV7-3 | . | CASSPSGITDTQYF | TGTGCCAGCAGCCCTAGCGGCATCACAGATACGCAGTATTTT
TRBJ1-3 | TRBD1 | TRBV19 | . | CASSTTANRGARNTIYF | TGTGCCAGTAGTACGACCGCAAACAGGGGTGCGCGAAACACCATATATTTT